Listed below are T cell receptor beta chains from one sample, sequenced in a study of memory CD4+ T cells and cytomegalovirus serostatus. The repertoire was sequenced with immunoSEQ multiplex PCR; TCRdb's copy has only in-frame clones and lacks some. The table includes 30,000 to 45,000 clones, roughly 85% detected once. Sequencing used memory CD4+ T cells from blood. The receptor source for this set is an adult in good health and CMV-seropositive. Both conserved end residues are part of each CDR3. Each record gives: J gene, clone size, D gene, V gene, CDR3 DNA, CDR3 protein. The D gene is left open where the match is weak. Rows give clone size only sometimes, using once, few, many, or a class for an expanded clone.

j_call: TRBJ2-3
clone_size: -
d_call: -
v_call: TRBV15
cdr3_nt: TGTGCCACCAGCCGCAGGACTACTGGCACAGATACGCAGTATTTT
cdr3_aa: CATSRRTTGTDTQYF

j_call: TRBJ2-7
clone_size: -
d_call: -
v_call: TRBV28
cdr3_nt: TGTGCCAGCAGTAAGACAGGACTCTCCTACGAGCAGTACTTC
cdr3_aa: CASSKTGLSYEQYF

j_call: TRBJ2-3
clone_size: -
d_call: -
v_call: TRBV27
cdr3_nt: TGTGCCAGCAGTTATTGGGGATACACAGATACGCAGTATTTT
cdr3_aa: CASSYWGYTDTQYF

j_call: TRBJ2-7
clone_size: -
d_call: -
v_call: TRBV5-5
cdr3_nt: TGTGCCAGCAGGGACCTGGGCAGTCCCTACGAGCAGTACTTC
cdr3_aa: CASRDLGSPYEQYF

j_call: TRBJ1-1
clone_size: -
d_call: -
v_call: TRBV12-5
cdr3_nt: TGTGCTAGTGGTTTCGGACAGACGAGAAACACTGAAGCTTTCTTT
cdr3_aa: CASGFGQTRNTEAFF

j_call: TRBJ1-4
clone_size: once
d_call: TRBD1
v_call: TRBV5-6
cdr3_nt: TGTGCCAGCAGCTTACGGACAGGGAATAATGAAAAACTGTTTTTT
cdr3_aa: CASSLRTGNNEKLFF

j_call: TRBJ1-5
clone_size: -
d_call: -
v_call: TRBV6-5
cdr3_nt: TGTGCCAGTGCAGGGAATAGCAATCAGCCCCAGCATTTT
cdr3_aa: CASAGNSNQPQHF

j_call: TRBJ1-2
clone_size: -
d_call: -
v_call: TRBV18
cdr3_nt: TGTGCCAGCTCCCTTTATTACTATGGCTACACCTTC
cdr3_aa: CASSLYYYGYTF

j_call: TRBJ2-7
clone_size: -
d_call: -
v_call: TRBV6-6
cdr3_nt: TGTGCCAGCAGTTCACGGAAGGGACCGGGAGACTACGAGCAGTACTTC
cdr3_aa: CASSSRKGPGDYEQYF

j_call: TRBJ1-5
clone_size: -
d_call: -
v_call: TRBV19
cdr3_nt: TGTGCCAGTAGTTCTGCAGTCCGTCAGCCCCAGCATTTT
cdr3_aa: CASSSAVRQPQHF

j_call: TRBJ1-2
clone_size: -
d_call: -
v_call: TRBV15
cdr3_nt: TGTGCCACCAGCAGAGCATCCGGGACCGTTAACTATGGCTACACCTTC
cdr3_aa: CATSRASGTVNYGYTF

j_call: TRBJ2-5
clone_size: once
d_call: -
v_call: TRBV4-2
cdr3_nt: TGTGCCAGCAGCCAAGGGCGGCAGGGGGGGGAGACCCAGTACTTC
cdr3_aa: CASSQGRQGGETQYF

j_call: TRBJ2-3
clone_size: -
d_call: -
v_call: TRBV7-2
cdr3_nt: TGTGCCAGCAGCTTAGACTCCGCCGGGCGTACGCAGTATTTT
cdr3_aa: CASSLDSAGRTQYF

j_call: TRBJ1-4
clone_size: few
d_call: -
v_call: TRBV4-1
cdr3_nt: TGCGCCAGCAGCCAAGACGGCAGGAGGAATGAAAAACTGTTTTTT
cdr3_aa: CASSQDGRRNEKLFF

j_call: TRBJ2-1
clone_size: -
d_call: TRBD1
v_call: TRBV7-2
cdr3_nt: TGTGCCAGCAGCGTTCAGTCGACAGGGGACAATGAGCAGTTCTTC
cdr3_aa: CASSVQSTGDNEQFF

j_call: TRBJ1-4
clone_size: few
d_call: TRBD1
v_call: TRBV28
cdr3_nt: TGTGCCAGCAGTTCCGGGACAGGGGTTGAAAAACTGTTTTTT
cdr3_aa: CASSSGTGVEKLFF

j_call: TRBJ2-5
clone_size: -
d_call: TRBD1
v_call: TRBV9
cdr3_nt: TGTGCCAGCAGCGTAGATCACAGGGGGGAGACCCAGTACTTC
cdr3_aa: CASSVDHRGETQYF

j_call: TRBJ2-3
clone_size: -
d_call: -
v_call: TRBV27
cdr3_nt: TGTGCCAGCAGTTCCCTTCGTAGCACAGATACGCAGTATTTT
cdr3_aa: CASSSLRSTDTQYF

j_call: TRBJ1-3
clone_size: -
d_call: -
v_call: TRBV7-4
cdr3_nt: TGTGCCAGCAGTTTCTTGCCCAGAGGTAACAGTCTCTCTGGAAACACCATATATTTT
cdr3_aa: CASSFLPRGNSLSGNTIYF

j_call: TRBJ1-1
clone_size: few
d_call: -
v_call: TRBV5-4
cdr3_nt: TGTGCCAGCAGCTTGCGGGTGGACACTGAAGCTTTCTTT
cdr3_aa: CASSLRVDTEAFF

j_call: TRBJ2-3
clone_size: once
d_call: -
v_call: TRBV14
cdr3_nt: TGTGCCAGCAGCCAGAATGCGGGAGATACGCAGTATTTT
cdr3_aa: CASSQNAGDTQYF

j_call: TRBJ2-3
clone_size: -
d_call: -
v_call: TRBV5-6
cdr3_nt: TGTGCCAGCATCGCGACCAGGGAGTACACAGATACGCAGTATTTT
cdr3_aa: CASIATREYTDTQYF

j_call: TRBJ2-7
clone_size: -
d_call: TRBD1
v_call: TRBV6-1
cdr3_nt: TGTGCCAGTTGGGACAGGGTGTTCTACGAGCAGTACTTC
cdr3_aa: CASWDRVFYEQYF

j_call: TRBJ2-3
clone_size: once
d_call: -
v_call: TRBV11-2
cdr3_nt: TGTGCCAGCAGCCGTCTACAGGACACAGATACGCAGTATTTT
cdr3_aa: CASSRLQDTDTQYF

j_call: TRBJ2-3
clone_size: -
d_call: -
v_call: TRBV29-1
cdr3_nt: TGCAGCGTTGAACTAGGACGGGATACGCAGTATTTT
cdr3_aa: CSVELGRDTQYF

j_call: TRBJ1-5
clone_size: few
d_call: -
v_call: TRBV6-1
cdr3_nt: TGTGCCAGCAGTGTGGGAAGGGGTTTCAGCAATCAGCCCCAGCATTTT
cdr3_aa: CASSVGRGFSNQPQHF

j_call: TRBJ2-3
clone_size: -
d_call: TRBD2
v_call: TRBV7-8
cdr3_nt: TGTGCCAGCAGCTCAGCGGGGAACACAGATACGCAGTATTTT
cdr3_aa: CASSSAGNTDTQYF

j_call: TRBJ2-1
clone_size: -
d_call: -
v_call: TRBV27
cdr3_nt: TGTGCCAGCTCCTTTCCCCTAGACAATGAGCAGTTCTTC
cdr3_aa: CASSFPLDNEQFF

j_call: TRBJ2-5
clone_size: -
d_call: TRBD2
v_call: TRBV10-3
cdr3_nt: TGTGCCATCAGTGAGTCAGGAGCGGGAGAAGAGACCCAGTACTTC
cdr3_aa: CAISESGAGEETQYF

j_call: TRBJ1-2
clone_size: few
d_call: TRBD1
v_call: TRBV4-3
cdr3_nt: TGCGCCAGCAGCCTCCTACAGGGGGAAGCCTCTGGCTACACCTTC
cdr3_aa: CASSLLQGEASGYTF

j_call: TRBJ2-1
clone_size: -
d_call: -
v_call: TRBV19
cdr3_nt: TGTGCCAGTAGTATTGGGTTTGTCGCCCCCAACAATGAGCAGTTCTTC
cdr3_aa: CASSIGFVAPNNEQFF

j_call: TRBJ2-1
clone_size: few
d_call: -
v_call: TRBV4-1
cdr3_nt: TGCGCCAGCAGCCAAGCTCTGGGAAGCTCCTACAATGAGCAGTTCTTC
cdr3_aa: CASSQALGSSYNEQFF

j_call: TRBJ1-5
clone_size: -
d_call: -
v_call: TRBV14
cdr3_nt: TGTGCCAGCAGCAGCGGGAGGGGTCAGCCCCAGCATTTT
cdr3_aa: CASSSGRGQPQHF

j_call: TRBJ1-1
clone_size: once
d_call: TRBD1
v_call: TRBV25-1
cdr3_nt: TGTGCCAGCAGTGAAGGGAGGGGACAGGGTAGAACTGAAGCTTTCTTT
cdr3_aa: CASSEGRGQGRTEAFF

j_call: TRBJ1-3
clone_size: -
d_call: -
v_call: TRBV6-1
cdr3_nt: TGTGCCAGCAGTGTAGGGGCTCGCTCTGGAAACACCATATATTTT
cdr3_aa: CASSVGARSGNTIYF

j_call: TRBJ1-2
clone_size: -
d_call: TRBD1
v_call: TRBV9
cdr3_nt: TGTGCCAGCAGCCCTACCGGGACAGGGGAGGGCTACACCTTC
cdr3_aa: CASSPTGTGEGYTF

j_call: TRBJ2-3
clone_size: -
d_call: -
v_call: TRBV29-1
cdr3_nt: TGCAGCGTTGATTTCGTCCCTAGCACAGATACGCAGTATTTT
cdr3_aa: CSVDFVPSTDTQYF

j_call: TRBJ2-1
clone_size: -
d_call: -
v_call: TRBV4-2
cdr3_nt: TGTGCCAGCAGCCAACCCGGGCACCGCAGCAATGAGCAGTTCTTC
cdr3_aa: CASSQPGHRSNEQFF

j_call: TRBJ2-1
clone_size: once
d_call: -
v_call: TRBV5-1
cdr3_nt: TGCGCCAGCAGCTTGATAACAGGGTCCTACAATGAGCAGTTCTTC
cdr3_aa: CASSLITGSYNEQFF